This TCR beta chain was captured by sequencing in a study of T cell responses to AZD1222 COVID-19 vaccine. TCRdb keeps only in-frame clones here, not all; method: immunoSEQ multiplex PCR. The repertoire has 120,000 to 150,000 clones, around nine tenths of them found once; the top ten carry approximately 3%. CDR1 is SGHTA and CDR2 is FQGTGA in the germline V gene. Trimming cost V 8 bases and J 3 bases; bases outside gene matches: 9. This CDR3 is 15 amino acids long. The TCR originated in an adult who received the AZD1222 COVID-19 vaccine. Sequencing used peripheral blood, obtained 28 days after the second AZD1222 dose. The V call is TRBV7-3, the J call TRBJ2-3; 9 bases agree with TRBD1. CDR3 DNA: TGTGCCAGCGGATTGAGGGGGACAGGGACAGATACGCAGTATTTT. Translating it yields CASGLRGTGTDTQYF.